This note documents a single T cell receptor beta chain sequence. Antigen: not known. The CDR3 has 14 residues. Trimming left V 3 bases short and J 4 bases short, with 10 bases between. Germline loops: CDR1 SGHVS, CDR2 FQNEAQ. The method was immunoSEQ multiplex PCR; TCRdb's version includes in-frame clones alone and lacks a portion of them. This table holds about 36,000 clones, more than 75% found once. The sample originates from a study of OX40 agonist ivuxolimab in advanced cancers. For the study at large: Earlier anti-PD-1, anti-PD-L1 or anti-CTLA-4 therapy was permitted; 30% to 45% had received some. Three patients got partial responses; one had hepatocellular carcinoma and two had cutaneous melanoma.

Study-wide findings and caveats: CD4+ and CD8+ blood T cells expanded clonally by week 6 at 0.1 to 3.0 mg/kg. Clonal expansion was among the lowest in partial responders at 0.1-3.0 mg/kg, especially CD8+.

The chain employs TRBV7-8 and TRBJ2-1; possibly TRBD2 for D (6 bases). Sample: CD4+ or CD8+ T cells sorted from blood, taken in a trial of the OX40 agonist ivuxolimab. This TCR derives from an adult with an advanced solid tumor such as melanoma, head and neck, liver or kidney cancer. CDR3 DNA sequence: TGTGCCAGCAGCTTTGTAGCGGTATACAATGAGCAGTTCTTC. Protein product: CASSFVAVYNEQFF.